Given below is one TCR beta chain in context. The data are from a study of CD8 T cells in Susac syndrome. Study-wide context: When their blood was taken, patients with Susac syndrome were therapy-naive, taking corticosteroids, or taking intravenous immunoglobulin alone.

CD8+ and CD4+ T cells from blood underwent TCR beta sequencing. An input of roughly 0.5 to 1 ug of RNA was subjected to reverse transcription using random hexamers. Amplification of TCR beta CDR3 by immunoSEQ multiplex PCR spanned 54 Vbeta and 13 Jbeta. TCRdb analysed the immunoSEQ multiplex PCR reads with MiXCR anew, one entry per CDR3 protein. The profile shows 170,000 or so distinct CDR3 sequences, around 95% of them singletons. Sequenced sample: CD4+ T cells from PBMCs. The source of this sequence is a human donor with Susac syndrome.

CDR3 bases: TGCAGCGTTGTTGGGGGCCCGGTTGAGGCCCAGTACTTC. Translation gives CSVVGGPVEAQYF. V and J are TRBV29-1 and TRBJ2-5; TRBD1 is a possible D gene (6 bases). The CDR3 length is 13 residues. Germline V CDR1 and CDR2: SQVTM, ANQGSEA. V was shortened by 4 bases and J by 9 bases, with 18 bases between the two germline ends.